This T cell receptor (beta chain) appears in the sequencing data of a study of tumor-infiltrating lymphocytes in primary liver carcinoma. Broader study findings: Samples were bulk unsorted, so CD4+ and CD8+ repertoires were not compared.

The source of the blood RNA was unsorted whole blood, and germline DNA was extracted as well. Patients were chronically HBV-infected and treatment-naive. Germline CDR1 is MNHNS and CDR2 is SASEGT. The CDR3 contains 18 residues. The ends were cut back, 7 bases at V and 0 bases at J, with 23 bases in the middle. A remark on this clonotype: Its antigen is unknown.

Reverse transcription of roughly 470 ng total RNA with a constant-region primer produced TCR beta cDNA. Construction of TCR beta libraries relied on three successive nested multiplex PCR rounds employing slightly modified ARM-PCR. Running 9 to 11 cycles apiece, the first two PCR rounds relied on TRBV1-TRBV30 forward primers together with a C-beta reverse primer. TCRdb processed the multiplex PCR reads anew with MiXCR; each CDR3 protein has one entry. Of 150,000 to 200,000 distinct CDR3 sequences in the sample, roughly three fifths were seen once. The chain has TRBV6-1 and TRBJ2-3; tentative D call: TRBD1 (5 bases). The origin of this receptor is a man in his forties with primary liver carcinoma and hepatitis B virus infection. The sequencing input was peripheral blood. The CDR3 coding sequence is TGTGCCAGCACAGTGTTCCCAGGGTCGTCTTCTAGCACAGATACGCAGTATTTT. Translated, it gives CASTVFPGSSSSTDTQYF.